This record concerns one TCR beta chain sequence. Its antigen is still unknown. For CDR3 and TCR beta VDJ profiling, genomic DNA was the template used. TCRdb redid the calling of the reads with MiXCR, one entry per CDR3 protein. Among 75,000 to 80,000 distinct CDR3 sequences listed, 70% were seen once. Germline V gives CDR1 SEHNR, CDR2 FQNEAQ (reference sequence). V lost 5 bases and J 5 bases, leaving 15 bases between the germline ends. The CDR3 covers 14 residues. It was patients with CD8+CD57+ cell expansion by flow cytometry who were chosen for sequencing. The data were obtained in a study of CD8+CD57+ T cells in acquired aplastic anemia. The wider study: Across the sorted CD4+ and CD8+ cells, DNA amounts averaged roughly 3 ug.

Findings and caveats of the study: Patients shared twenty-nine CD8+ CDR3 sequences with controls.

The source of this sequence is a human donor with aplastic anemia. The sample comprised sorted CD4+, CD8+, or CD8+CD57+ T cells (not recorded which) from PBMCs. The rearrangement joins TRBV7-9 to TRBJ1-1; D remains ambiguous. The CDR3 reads CASSTGGGITEAFF. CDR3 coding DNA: TGTGCCAGCAGCACGGGAGGTGGGATTACTGAAGCTTTCTTT. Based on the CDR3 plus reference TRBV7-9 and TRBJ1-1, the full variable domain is DTGVSQNPRHKITKRGQNVTFRCDPISEHNRLYWYRQTLGQGPEFLTYFQNEAQLEKSRLLSDRFSAERPKGSFSTLEIQRTEQGDSAMYLCASSTGGGITEAFFGQGTRLTVV.